The 15 T cell receptor beta chains below were found in one sample sequenced in a study of blood T cell repertoires in COVID-19. Clones were sequenced by immunoSEQ multiplex PCR, and TCRdb holds only the in-frame ones, with some missing. The sample has roughly 700,000 clones, around 90% seen once; the top ten hold roughly 0.25%. Sequenced input: peripheral blood. These receptors all stem from a woman aged 18-29 years with acute or convalescent COVID-19.

The J gene is TRBJ1-3, the V gene TRBV5-4, with 8 positions matching TRBD1. The germline V gene encodes CDR1 SGHNT and CDR2 YYREEE (reference sequence). The CDR3 covers 16 residues. V was clipped by 4 bases and J by 0 bases; unmatched bases: 6. In DNA form, the CDR3 reads TGTGCCAGCAGCCTGGGACAGGCCAACTCTGGAAACACCATATATTTT. The encoded protein is CASSLGQANSGNTIYF. Full variable domain (remainder filled in from reference TRBV5-4 and TRBJ1-3): ETGVTQSPTHLIKTRGQQVTLRCSSQSGHNTVSWYQQALGQGPQFIFQYYREEENGRGNFPPRFSGLQFPNYSSELNVNALELDDSALYLCASSLGQANSGNTIYFGEGSWLTVV.

The V gene is TRBV27, the J gene TRBJ2-1, with D unresolved. Trimming shortened V by 3 bases and J by 7 bases, and 4 bases separated the two germline ends. CDR3 length: 11 residues. Germline CDR1 is MNHEY and CDR2 is SMNVEV (reference sequence). CDR3: CASSFGNEQFF. The CDR3 nucleotides read TGTGCCAGCAGTTTCGGGAATGAGCAGTTCTTC.

This clone occurred a few times. The chain uses TRBV2 and TRBJ1-1, with D unresolved. From germline, CDR1 is SNHLY and CDR2 FYNNEI. V dropped 2 bases and J dropped 0 bases, with 10 bases sitting between them. CDR3 length: 15 amino acids. The CDR3 reads CASSERLRMNTEAFF. DNA of the CDR3: TGTGCCAGCAGTGAACGCCTGAGAATGAACACTGAAGCTTTCTTT.

J is TRBJ1-1 and V is TRBV11-3, with D maybe TRBD1 (5 bases). Per germline, CDR1 SGHNT and CDR2 YENEEA. The CDR3 sequence is 13 residues long. Trimming pared 3 bases from V and 3 bases from J, leaving 8 bases between. CDR3 nucleotides: TGTGCCAGCAGCTTGGGGGGAGACACTGAAGCTTTCTTT. Its translation: CASSLGGDTEAFF.

The V gene is TRBV7-8, the J gene TRBJ2-1; 8 bases align to TRBD2. From germline, CDR1 is SGHVS and CDR2 FQNEAQ. CDR3 length: 15 amino acids. V lost 5 bases and J lost 5; bases outside the gene matches: 8. CDR3 in amino acids: CASSRSGAGDNEQFF. The DNA for the CDR3 is TGTGCCAGCAGCCGTAGCGGGGCGGGAGACAATGAGCAGTTCTTC.

This chain links TRBV19 with TRBJ1-4; D gene ambiguous. CDR3 length equals 14 residues. Germline CDR1 is LNHDA and CDR2 is SQIVND (reference sequence). Trimming stripped 0 bases from V and 7 bases from J, with 9 bases between. CDR3 sequence (DNA): TGTGCCAGTAGTATAGACGGGAGTCGTGAAAAACTGTTTTTT. Translating it yields CASSIDGSREKLFF.

The chain carries TRBV6-6 and TRBJ1-2, with 7 bases aligning to TRBD1. Germline V lookup: CDR1 MNHNY, CDR2 SVGAGI (reference sequence). The CDR3 contains 14 residues. V lost 5 bases to trimming and J lost 6 bases; unmatched junction nucleotides: 9. The CDR3 loop reads CASSKEGAGDGYTF. The CDR3 DNA follows: TGTGCCAGCAGTAAAGAGGGGGCAGGCGATGGCTACACCTTC.

This clone has just a few counts. J is TRBJ1-2 and V is TRBV9; no reliable D call. The germline V and J ends were trimmed by 4 bases and 0 bases, with 16 bases remaining between them. CDR1 and CDR2 from the germline V gene are SGDLS and YYNGEE. This CDR3 has 16 residues. The CDR3 DNA follows: TGTGCCAGCAGCCCCTCCGGGTCCTATACTAACTATGGCTACACCTTC. The encoded protein is CASSPSGSYTNYGYTF.

The genes are TRBV11-2 and TRBJ2-1; 7 bases align to TRBD2. CDR1 and CDR2 (germline): SGHAT, FQNNGV. The CDR3 runs 15 residues. Germline trimming cut 0 bases from V and 6 bases from J; bases unmatched to any gene: 5. CDR3 bases: TGTGCCAGCAGCTTAGACCCGGGGGGTACCAATGAGCAGTTCTTC. It specifies CASSLDPGGTNEQFF.

The chain recombines TRBV12-5 with TRBJ1-5; maybe TRBD1 (6 bases). The germline V gene encodes CDR1 LGHNT and CDR2 FRNRAP. Between the trimmed V and J ends, which lost 6 bases and 2 bases, there was a span of 20 bases. The CDR3 covers 17 residues. The CDR3 reads CASGPPTGTKGNQPQHF. The CDR3 DNA reads TGTGCTAGTGGACCCCCCACCGGGACAAAGGGCAATCAGCCCCAGCATTTT.

In regard to this clone: The germline gene is not matched at one end of the junction; a read error may be the cause. V usage is TRBV4-1 and J usage is TRBJ1-2; 8 bases are shared with TRBD1. Germline loops: CDR1 MGHRA, CDR2 YSYEKL. The CDR3 covers 15 residues. CDR3 region: CASSQDRPGGYRYTF. The CDR3 DNA follows: TGCGCCAGCAGCCAAGATCGCCCAGGGGGCTATCGCTACACCTTC.

The rearrangement links TRBV27 to TRBJ2-2; TRBD2 is a possible D gene (6 bases). Germline V gene data show CDR1 as MNHEY and CDR2 as SMNVEV (reference sequence). This CDR3 is 13 amino acids long. V dropped 6 bases and J dropped 6 bases, with 11 bases sitting between them. CDR3 amino acids: CASRLGGAGELFF. The CDR3 nucleotides are TGTGCCAGCAGGCTGGGGGGAGCCGGGGAGCTGTTTTTT.

This clone has only one observation. This chain uses TRBV9 with TRBJ2-1; TRBD2 agrees at 7 bases. The germline CDR1 and CDR2 sequences are SGDLS and YYNGEE. The CDR3 is made up of 16 amino acids. The V gene end was trimmed by 0 bases and the J gene end by 2 bases; junction bases not matched to a gene: 5. As DNA, the CDR3 is TGTGCCAGCAGCGTAGATCATCGGGGGGCCTACAATGAGCAGTTCTTC. This translates into CASSVDHRGAYNEQFF.

This clone was counted only a few times. CDR3 nucleotides: TGTGCCAGTAGTATACTACAGGGCGGTGGAAACACCATATATTTT. Translated: CASSILQGGGNTIYF. The V and J genes are TRBV19 and TRBJ1-3; D is possibly TRBD1 (6 bases). This CDR3 has 15 residues. CDR1 and CDR2 from the germline V gene are LNHDA and SQIVND (reference sequence). The ends were cut back, 2 bases at V and 3 bases at J, with 11 bases in the middle.

The chain employs TRBV6-1 and TRBJ2-7; D remains unclear. Germline V CDR1 and CDR2: MNHNS, SASEGT. The CDR3 length is 13 residues. V was pared by 1 base and J by 7 bases, with 11 bases between. The CDR3 here is CASSEESRREQYF. The DNA of the CDR3 is TGTGCCAGCAGTGAAGAGTCGAGGCGGGAGCAGTACTTC.